This T cell receptor (beta chain) is from a study of lymphopenia after photon versus proton radiotherapy. Profiling relied on immunoSEQ multiplex PCR, and the TCRdb table lists in-frame clones only, not all of them. The table has 60,000 to 75,000 clones, roughly 90% seen once. Sequenced material: peripheral blood, taken from a patient treated with proton-based radiotherapy. This clonotype was sampled from an elderly man with esophageal cancer.

For the CDR3, the DNA is TGTGCCAGCAGTAGGGGGCGGGACAGCTACTACGAGCAGTACTTC. As protein: CASSRGRDSYYEQYF. This sequence joins TRBV6-1 and TRBJ2-7; TRBD1 is a possible D gene (7 bases). CDR1 and CDR2 (germline): MNHNS, SASEGT. Trimming removed 5 bases from V and 3 bases from J, with 17 bases in between. The CDR3 contains 15 residues.